This T cell receptor (beta chain) was sequenced during a study of T-cell memory formation after mild COVID-19. The ends were cut back, 5 bases at V and 4 bases at J, with 14 bases in the middle. The CDR3 consists of 14 residues. CDR1 and CDR2 from the germline V gene are SGHTA and FQGNSA. TCRdb re-analysed the 5' RACE reads in MiXCR, keeping a single row per CDR3 protein. The sample lists roughly 450,000 distinct CDR3 sequences; 18% were seen once. The V and J genes are TRBV7-2 and TRBJ1-1; D is perhaps TRBD1 (6 bases). Source material: PBMCs or a T cell subset sorted from them (not recorded which). The source is an adult woman who had mild COVID-19 (a few samples of this study predate the infection). Cell type and time point are not known. The chain's CDR3 is CASSANRVGTEAFF. CDR3 bases: TGTGCCAGCAGCGCCAACAGGGTAGGCACTGAAGCTTTCTTT.